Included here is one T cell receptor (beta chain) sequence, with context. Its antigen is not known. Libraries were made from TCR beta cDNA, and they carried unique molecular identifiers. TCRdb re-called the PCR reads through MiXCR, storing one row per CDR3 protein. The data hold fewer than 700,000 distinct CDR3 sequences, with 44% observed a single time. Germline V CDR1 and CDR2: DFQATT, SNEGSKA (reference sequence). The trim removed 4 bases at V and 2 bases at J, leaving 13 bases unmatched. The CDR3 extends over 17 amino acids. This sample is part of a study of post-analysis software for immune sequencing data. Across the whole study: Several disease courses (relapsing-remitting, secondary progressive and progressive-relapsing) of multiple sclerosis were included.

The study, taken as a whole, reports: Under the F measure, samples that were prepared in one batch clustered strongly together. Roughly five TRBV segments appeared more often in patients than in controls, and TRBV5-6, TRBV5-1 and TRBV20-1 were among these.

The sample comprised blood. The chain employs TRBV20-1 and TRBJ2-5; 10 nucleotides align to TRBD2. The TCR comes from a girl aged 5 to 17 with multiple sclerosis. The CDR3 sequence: CSAIVTGSGGSQETQYF. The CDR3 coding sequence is TGCAGTGCTATAGTGACGGGTAGCGGGGGGAGTCAAGAGACCCAGTACTTC.